This TCR beta chain was observed in a study of T cell responses to AZD1222 COVID-19 vaccine (dated by TCRdb to the early 2020s). Broadly, across the study: AZD1222 recipients given second doses at about 4 weeks or at about 12 weeks were pooled, since spike-specific TCR depth and breadth were not found to differ between the two schedules. TCR sequencing was performed for more than 230 trial participants, of whom some 200 were given two doses of AZD1222 and around 25 were given two doses of MenACWY control vaccine. Enrollment into the trials was organized by age into subgroups of 18-55, 56-69 and 70-plus years, and those subgroups contained roughly 150, 30 and 60 TCR-sequenced participants, respectively. The investigation overall reported the following: Spike-specific TCR breadth and depth rose significantly after two AZD1222 doses compared with day 0 and with MenACWY recipients. Most participants were white British and females outnumbered males, and the authors suggested that clonal diversity may have been underestimated. Conclusions about previously exposed vaccinees were limited because only 5 or 6 AZD1222 recipients were SARS-CoV-2 seropositive at baseline. The whole spike protein was spanned by vaccine-associated CD4 TCRs, and dominant responses were seen in regions 160-218 and 743-854. Because no day 14 peak-response samples were available, the repertoires could be characterized only after the peak T cell response. The 56-69-year group was small, and its depth increase did not reach significance, likely because of low power. Epitopes outside the regions mutated in the B.1.351 and B.1.1.7 variants were reportedly recognized by nearly half of the unique spike-specific TCRs.

Measured from the cysteine to the phenylalanine, the CDR3 is 15 residues long. Solely the CDR3 DNA is kept, with 45 bases framed from the first base. Looking up the germline V gene yields CDR1 KGHSH and CDR2 LQKENI. V lost 5 bases and J lost 1 base; the stretch between them is 13 bases long. The CDR3 regions of human TCRbeta chains were subjected to immunosequencing. The study's processing was this. Repertoire TCRs were checked for matches against a reference library of SARS-CoV-2-specific TCRs that had been generated using the MIRA antigen-specificity platform. Breadth was defined as the fraction of unique TCRs that were SARS-CoV-2-associated, and depth was defined as the fraction of total T cells that were SARS-CoV-2-associated. Using the MIRA data, each spike-specific TCR was mapped to the spike region that the TCR reacts to and placed in a CD4 or CD8 class. Log10-transformed breadth and depth values were compared by one-way ANOVA with Sidak's multiple comparisons tests. Not all clones reach the TCRdb copy of this immuneACCESS table, which keeps in-frame sequences only. Checked studies attribute under half of the gap to unresolved V genes and leave the rest unexplained. That table furnishes V, J and clone size, whereas the DNA furnished D and trimming. This sample is represented by about 120,000 clones; approximately 90% of them were singletons. Roughly 8.9% of the sample belongs to the ten largest clones.

According to the study, the label for this sample's time point signals: baseline before first vaccination. Samples from vaccinated people were obtained from the UK trials COV001 and COV002, which included a single-blind randomized controlled phase 2/3 trial of AZD1222 (ChAdOx1 nCoV-19) in healthy adults. For TCRbeta chain sequencing, PBMC samples were collected from trial participants at day 0 and at day 28 after the second dose. Concerning this clone itself: No cognate antigen has been identified for it. No clone much larger than this one lies a single base away; base qualities are absent.

Sample: peripheral blood, taken on day 0 of AZD1222 vaccination. The sequence was obtained from an adult in good health. The chain is assembled from TRBV18 and TRBJ2-3, and perhaps TRBD2 as D gene, on 6 matching bases. The CDR3 corresponds to CASSTGLSGTDTQYF. In nucleotide form, the sequence is TGTGCCAGCTCAACGGGACTTAGCGGCACAGATACGCAGTATTTT. With the portions outside the CDR3 filled from the reference TRBV18 and TRBJ2-3 genes, the complete variable region becomes NAGVMQNPRHLVRRRGQEARLRCSPMKGHSHVYWYRQLPEEGLKFMVYLQKENIIDESGMPKERFSAEFPKEGPSILRIQQVVRGDSAAYFCASSTGLSGTDTQYFGPGTRLTVL.